The entry below describes one T cell receptor (beta chain). The antigen it recognizes is unknown. No much larger clone is present one base from it, and per-base qualities are unavailable. The sample's treatment or condition label, decoded: around 19 received Ad26.COV2.S at low or high dose, single or two shots; several received placebo; per-sample allocation not given. For vaccine and placebo recipients, the sequenced repertoires came from samples collected on day 63 after the first injection. In Cohort 1b, some 25 adults aged 18-55 years were enrolled at a single site in Boston, USA, between 29 July and 7 August 2020. Ad26.COV2.S was a replication-incompetent adenovirus type 26 vector expressing a prefusion-stabilized SARS-CoV-2 spike protein from the original Wuhan strain. This sample is part of a study of Ad26.COV2.S vaccination and SARS-CoV-2 variants (dated by TCRdb to 2020 to 2023). Broadly, across the study: Donors in the vaccine arm were drawn from COV1001, a phase I-IIa trial of Ad26.COV2.S in healthy adults that was multicentre, randomized, double-blind and placebo-controlled. Ad26.COV2.S was administered intramuscularly at a dose of 5x10^10 or 1x10^11 viral particles, either as one shot or as two shots given 56 days apart. The specificity and breadth of SARS-CoV-2-reactive T cell receptors after Ad26.COV2.S vaccination were assessed by TCRbeta repertoire sequencing. A total of 32 samples were included in the TCR-sequenced set, comprising 19 Ad26.COV2.S vaccine recipients, 5 placebo recipients and 8 SARS-CoV-2 convalescent individuals. Trial participants were randomized into five groups of five: low-dose or high-dose Ad26.COV2.S given once or twice, or placebo on both occasions. Blinding of investigators to trial group allocation was maintained during experiments and outcome assessment.

What the authors observed across the whole study: Comparable non-spike TCR breadth was observed between vaccine and placebo recipients, consistent with only spike being contained in the vaccine. The study was not powered to compare responses between vaccine doses or regimens. Substantial breadth of spike-specific CD8+ and CD4+ T cell responses was reported after vaccination. The authors noted that the TCR breadth and depth analyses may have underestimated total T cell responses. Spike-specific TCR breadth was higher in Ad26.COV2.S recipients than in placebo recipients (P = 0.0014).

The immunoSEQ Assay was the method used to sequence TCRbeta CDR3 regions. After extraction, genomic DNA underwent amplification by bias-controlled multiplex PCR, followed by high-throughput sequencing. Per the original workflow: To quantify the absolute abundance of every unique TCRbeta CDR3 region, sequences were collapsed and filtered. T cell fraction was estimated by normalizing TCRbeta template counts to usable DNA, which was measured by amplifying reference genes present in all nucleated cells. Repertoire TCRs were annotated as SARS-CoV-2-specific when V gene, CDR3 amino acid sequence and J gene were exactly matched to a known reactive TCR set. MIRA supplied the reference SARS-CoV-2 TCR set, which was filtered for enrichment in COVID-19-positive ImmuneCODE repertoires so that public or cross-reactive TCRs were removed. Based on the MIRA antigens, annotated TCRs were further analysed at the level of specific ORF or position within ORF. Depth was the summed frequency of annotated unique rearrangements, while breadth was defined as annotated unique rearrangements over total unique productive rearrangements. Two-sided Wilcoxon rank-sum tests were used to compare TCR breadth between groups. TCRdb holds this immuneACCESS table with in-frame rearrangements only. Some clones are missing; in checked studies, unresolved V genes explain under half, and the rest has no known cause. V, J and clone size were drawn from that table, and D and trimming were deduced from the DNA. This sample holds about 350,000 clones; about 86% were observed only once. The ten largest clones represent about 10% of the sample.

The source of this sequence is a person between 18 and 59 years old who received the Ad26.COV2.S COVID-19 vaccine or a placebo. Here the sequenced sample was peripheral blood, taken in a trial of Ad26.COV2.S vaccine versus placebo.

The DNA is TGCGCCAGCACACCCCTACTATTAAAGGGGCAATCTTTTGGAAACATTCAGTACTTC. Its coded protein is CASTPLLLKGQSFGNIQYF. The receptor chain draws on TRBV4-1 and TRBJ2-4; TRBD1 is possibly the D segment (5 matching bases). Spanning cysteine to phenylalanine, the CDR3 consists of 19 amino acids. CDR3 DNA only is kept here, 57 bases in frame from base 1. V is clipped by 7 bases and J by 6 bases, and the sequence between their germline boundaries is 31 bases long. The germline V gene provides CDR1 MGHRA and CDR2 YSYEKL.